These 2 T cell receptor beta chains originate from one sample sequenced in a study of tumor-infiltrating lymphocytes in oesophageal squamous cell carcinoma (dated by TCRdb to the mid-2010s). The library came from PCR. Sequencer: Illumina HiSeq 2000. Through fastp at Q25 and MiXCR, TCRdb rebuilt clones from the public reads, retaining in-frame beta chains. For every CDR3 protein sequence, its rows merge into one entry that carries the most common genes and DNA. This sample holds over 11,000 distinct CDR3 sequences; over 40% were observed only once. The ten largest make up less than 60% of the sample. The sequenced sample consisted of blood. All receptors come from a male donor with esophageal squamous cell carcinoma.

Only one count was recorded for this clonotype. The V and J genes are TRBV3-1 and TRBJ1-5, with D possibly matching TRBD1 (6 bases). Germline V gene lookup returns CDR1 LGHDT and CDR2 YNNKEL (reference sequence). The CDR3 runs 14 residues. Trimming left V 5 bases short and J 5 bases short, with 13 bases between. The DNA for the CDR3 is TGTGCCAGCAGCAAAGGGGGGACCGATCAGCCCCAGCATTTT. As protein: CASSKGGTDQPQHF.

The chain's CDR3 is CASSPDFWGGLATYNEQYF. The CDR3, as DNA: TGTGCCAGCAGTCCCGATTTCTGGGGAGGTCTAGCAACATACAATGAGCAGTACTTC. The rearrangement uses TRBV28 and TRBJ2-7, with D possibly being TRBD2 (6 bases). The CDR3 sequence is 19 residues long. Trimming shortened V by 5 bases and J by 7 bases, and 33 bases separated the two germline ends. Germline CDR1 is MDHEN and CDR2 is SYDVKM.